The 2 T cell receptor beta chains below were found in one sample sequenced in a study of T cells in Graves' hyperthyroidism and ophthalmopathy. The source material, RNA transcripts, was used to amplify TCR beta CDR3 regions. In the first-round RT-PCR of the TCR CDR3, the HTBI primer set was used. TCRdb independently ran MiXCR on the multiplex PCR reads; one entry per CDR3 protein. Of roughly 280,000 distinct CDR3 sequences listed, more than 15% are singletons. Source material: blood. These receptors all stem from a woman aged 55-70 years with Graves' ophthalmopathy.

Many counts were recorded for this clonotype. The chain combines TRBV5-4 with TRBJ1-6; D unresolved. Per germline, CDR1 SGHNT and CDR2 YYREEE (reference sequence). Trimming took off 3 bases at V and 6 bases at J, with 13 bases between the two ends. This CDR3 has 15 amino acids. The CDR3 region has the DNA TGTGCCAGCAGCTACGGGATGGGCCCTAATTCACCCCTCCACTTT. This gives the protein CASSYGMGPNSPLHF.

This clonotype occurred many times. CDR3 residues: CSASGTSVLETQYF. CDR3 sequence (DNA): TGCAGTGCCTCCGGGACTAGCGTTCTCGAGACCCAGTACTTC. The chain links TRBV20-1 to TRBJ2-5, with 10 bases aligning to TRBD2. Germline V gene lookup returns CDR1 DFQATT and CDR2 SNEGSKA (reference sequence). The CDR3 runs 14 residues. J gave up 5 bases and V 6 bases, and 9 bases lay outside the gene matches.